This T cell receptor (beta chain) was observed in a study of Graves' ophthalmopathy and Graves' hyperthyroidism. Study results and caveats: Appearing in blood as well were most expanded thyroid clonotypes above 0.001 frequency.

The CDR3 is 16 amino acids. Germline CDR1 and CDR2: SEHNR and FQNEAQ (reference sequence). V shed 3 bases and J shed 2 bases, with 13 bases lying between them. On this clonotype: Its matching antigen is unknown.

Moderate-to-severe activity, CAS ≥3, NOSPECS ≥4 and a duration under 3 months were seen in donors with ophthalmopathy. The diagnosis combined clinical symptoms, thyroxine, TRAb, thyroid ultrasound and orbital computed tomography scans. The TCR beta CDR3 regions underwent amplification from RNA transcripts. After a first-round RT-PCR with HTBI primers, a second-round multiplex PCR was run. TCRdb used MiXCR to reprocess the multiplex PCR reads, holding one entry per CDR3 protein. The sample shows about 240,000 distinct CDR3 sequences, less than 55% of them seen only once. The chain joins TRBV7-9 to TRBJ2-2; D is perhaps TRBD2 (6 bases). The TCR was taken from an adult man with Graves' ophthalmopathy. The sample was peripheral blood. The CDR3 loop reads CASSLWDWKNTGELFF. The CDR3 region has the DNA TGTGCCAGCAGCTTGTGGGACTGGAAAAACACCGGGGAGCTGTTTTTT.